These 15 T cell receptor beta chains came from one sample sequenced in a study of blood T cell repertoires in COVID-19. Assay: immunoSEQ multiplex PCR; the TCRdb copy retains only in-frame clones and omits some. The sample yields about 200,000 clones, around 86% seen once. The sample was peripheral blood. The receptors come from a human donor in a cohort sampled during active COVID-19.

CDR3 bases: TGTGCCATCAGTGAGGACAGGGGATCCAGCTACGAGCAGTACTTC. Its translation is CAISEDRGSSYEQYF. The chain is built from TRBV10-3 and TRBJ2-7, with TRBD1 matching over 8 bases. The CDR3 totals 15 residues. V was pared by 2 bases and J by 3 bases, with 6 bases of the junction left unmatched. Germline V gives CDR1 ENHRY, CDR2 SYGVKD.

The chain carries TRBV6-5 and TRBJ2-7; D possibly corresponds to TRBD2 (6 bases). V was shortened by 5 bases and J by 5 bases, with 19 bases between the two germline ends. This CDR3 region has 15 residues. CDR1 MNHEY and CDR2 SVGAGI come from the germline V gene. The CDR3 spells CASSRTPVEGNEQYF. DNA of the CDR3: TGTGCCAGCAGTCGCACACCGGTGGAGGGGAACGAGCAGTACTTC.

J is TRBJ2-1 and V is TRBV9; 15 nucleotides agree with TRBD2. Germline V gives CDR1 SGDLS, CDR2 YYNGEE. There are 20 residues in the CDR3. J was trimmed by 2 bases and V by 0 bases; bases with no gene match: 9. This CDR3 reads CASSVGLGTSGRITYNEQFF. The CDR3, as DNA: TGTGCCAGCAGCGTAGGCCTTGGGACTAGCGGGAGGATAACCTACAATGAGCAGTTCTTC.

This chain connects TRBV19 to TRBJ2-2, with D hard to call. V was pared by 9 bases and J by 1 base, with 18 bases between. This CDR3 has 16 residues. CDR1 is LNHDA, CDR2 SQIVND, per germline (reference sequence). CDR3 in amino acids: CASEILFTGNTGELFF. CDR3 coding DNA: TGTGCCAGCGAGATCTTGTTTACGGGGAACACCGGGGAGCTGTTTTTT.

The rearrangement joins TRBV2 to TRBJ2-1; a weak D match, TRBD2 (5 bases). CDR3 length: 12 residues. Germline V lookup: CDR1 SNHLY, CDR2 FYNNEI. Trimming stripped 7 bases from V and 2 bases from J, with 6 bases between. CDR3 nucleotides: TGTGCCAGCACCGGGGCCTACAATGAGCAGTTCTTC. Translation gives CASTGAYNEQFF.

The chain joins TRBV28 to TRBJ1-5; 12 nucleotides match TRBD1. The CDR3 loop spans 15 amino acids. Germline loops: CDR1 MDHEN, CDR2 SYDVKM. V trimming: 5 bases; J trimming: 6 bases; junction bases outside the gene matches: 5. The CDR3 DNA reads as TGTGCCAGCAGTCGGGCGGGACAGGGGGCTCAGCCCCAGCATTTT. Translated: CASSRAGQGAQPQHF.

The V call is TRBV29-1, the J call TRBJ2-7, with TRBD1 identical over 11 bases. The germline CDR1 and CDR2 sequences are SQVTM and ANQGSEA. Trimming cost V 7 bases and J 2 bases; bases outside gene matches: 4. The CDR3 is 13 residues long. The CDR3 protein is CSAGTGGTYEQYF. In DNA, the CDR3 is TGCAGCGCCGGGACAGGGGGAACCTACGAGCAGTACTTC.

This clone was seen a few times. The CDR3 coding sequence is TGTGCCAGCAGCTTGAGCCGTGGCGGGAGGGCCTCCGAGCAGTACTTC. As protein: CASSLSRGGRASEQYF. The chain combines TRBV7-2 with TRBJ2-7, with 9 bases lining up with TRBD2. This CDR3 has 16 residues. Germline V CDR1 and CDR2: SGHTA, FQGNSA. Unmatched junction bases numbered 12, after V lost 3 bases and J lost 6 bases.

The chain is built from TRBV28 and TRBJ2-3, with 9 positions matching TRBD2. The CDR3 spans 15 residues. Unmatched junction bases numbered 6, after V lost 5 bases and J lost 3 bases. Germline CDR1 MDHEN, CDR2 SYDVKM. CDR3 region: CASSLTSGPTDTQYF. The CDR3 DNA reads TGTGCCAGCAGTCTGACTAGCGGACCAACAGATACGCAGTATTTT.

The gene calls are TRBV7-9 and TRBJ1-3, with 8 bases matching TRBD1. Germline CDR1 is SEHNR and CDR2 is FQNEAQ (reference sequence). This CDR3 is built from 17 residues. V dropped 4 bases and J dropped 4; count of bases not matched to a gene: 12. The CDR3 here is CASSSPITQGGGNTIYF. In nucleotides, the CDR3 is TGTGCCAGCAGCTCACCCATAACACAGGGGGGAGGAAACACCATATATTTT. The full variable domain, with the rest looked up from reference TRBV7-9 and TRBJ1-3, is DTGVSQNPRHKITKRGQNVTFRCDPISEHNRLYWYRQTLGQGPEFLTYFQNEAQLEKSRLLSDRFSAERPKGSFSTLEIQRTEQGDSAMYLCASSSPITQGGGNTIYFGEGSWLTVV.

The J gene is TRBJ2-7, the V gene TRBV19; 7 bases map to TRBD2. The CDR3 loop spans 15 amino acids. The germline V gene has CDR1 LNHDA and CDR2 SQIVND (reference sequence). The V and J ends lost 3 bases and 2 bases, in that order; junction bases with no gene match: 7. Written as DNA, the CDR3 is TGTGCCAGTAGTATTGCGGCTAGCGGACCCTACGAGCAGTACTTC. It encodes CASSIAASGPYEQYF.

The gene calls are TRBV7-2 and TRBJ2-7, with 8 bases identical to TRBD2. CDR1 and CDR2 from the germline V gene are SGHTA and FQGNSA. This CDR3 contains 15 residues. The V segment lost 5 bases and the J segment 3 bases; nucleotides outside the gene matches: 9. DNA of the CDR3: TGTGCCAGCAGCCCCGACCGCGGGAGGTTCTACGAGCAGTACTTC. As protein: CASSPDRGRFYEQYF. Variable domain in full (rest from reference TRBV7-2 and TRBJ2-7): GAGVSQSPSNKVTEKGKDVELRCDPISGHTALYWYRQSLGQGLEFLIYFQGNSAPDKSGLPSDRFSAERTGGSVSTLTIQRTQQEDSAVYLCASSPDRGRFYEQYFGPGTRLTVT.

This chain uses TRBV6-2 or TRBV6-3 with TRBJ1-1; 8 bases align to TRBD1. Germline V gives CDR1 MNHEY, CDR2 SVGEGT. The CDR3 runs to 14 residues. V dropped 3 bases and J dropped 4; count of bases not matched to a gene: 4. Here the CDR3 DNA reads TGTGCCAGCAGTTATTACAGGGGGACCACTGAAGCTTTCTTT. Encoded protein: CASSYYRGTTEAFF.

The chain joins TRBV9 to TRBJ1-3, with 8 bases aligning to TRBD1. The germline gives CDR1 SGDLS, CDR2 YYNGEE. The V segment lost 0 bases and the J segment 4 bases; nucleotides outside the gene matches: 9. This CDR3 region has 17 residues. In nucleotides, the CDR3 is TGTGCCAGCAGCGTAGAAGGGTCCAGGGGGCCAGGAAACACCATATATTTT. This sequence encodes CASSVEGSRGPGNTIYF. Together with reference TRBV9 and TRBJ1-3, the CDR3 gives the full variable domain: DSGVTQTPKHLITATGQRVTLRCSPRSGDLSVYWYQQSLDQGLQFLIQYYNGEERAKGNILERFSAQQFPDLHSELNLSSLELGDSALYFCASSVEGSRGPGNTIYFGEGSWLTVV.

The chain carries TRBV19 and TRBJ2-6, with D perhaps TRBD2 (5 bases). The CDR3 totals 16 residues. Germline CDR1 LNHDA, CDR2 SQIVND (reference sequence). Trimming removed 1 base from V and 1 base from J, with 8 bases in between. CDR3 nucleotide sequence: TGTGCCAGTAGTATAGCTGGGAGTTCTGGGGCCAACGTCCTGACTTTC. Amino acid sequence: CASSIAGSSGANVLTF. The full variable domain, with the rest looked up from reference TRBV19 and TRBJ2-6, is DGGITQSPKYLFRKEGQNVTLSCEQNLNHDAMYWYRQDPGQGLRLIYYSQIVNDFQKGDIAEGYSVSREKKESFPLTVTSAQKNPTAFYLCASSIAGSSGANVLTFGAGSRLTVL.